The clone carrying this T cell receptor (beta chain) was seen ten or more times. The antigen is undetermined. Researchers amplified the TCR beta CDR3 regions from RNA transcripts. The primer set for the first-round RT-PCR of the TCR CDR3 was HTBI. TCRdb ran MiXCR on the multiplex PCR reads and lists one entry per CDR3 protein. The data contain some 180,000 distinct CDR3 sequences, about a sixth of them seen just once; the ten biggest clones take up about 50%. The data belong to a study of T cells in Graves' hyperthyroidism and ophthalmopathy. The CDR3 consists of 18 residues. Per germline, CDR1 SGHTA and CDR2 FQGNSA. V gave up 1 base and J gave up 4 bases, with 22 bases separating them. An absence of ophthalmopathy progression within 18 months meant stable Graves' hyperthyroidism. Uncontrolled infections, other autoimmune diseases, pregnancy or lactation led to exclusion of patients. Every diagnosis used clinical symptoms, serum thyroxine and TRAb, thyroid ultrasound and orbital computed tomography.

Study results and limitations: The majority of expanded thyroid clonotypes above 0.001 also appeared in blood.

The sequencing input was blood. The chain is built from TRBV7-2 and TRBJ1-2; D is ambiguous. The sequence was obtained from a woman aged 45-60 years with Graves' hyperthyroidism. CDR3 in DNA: TGTGCCAGCAGCTTAGGCGCGGTAGGGTTGACACGGACCTATGGCTACACCTTC. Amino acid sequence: CASSLGAVGLTRTYGYTF.